This T cell receptor beta chain emerged from a study of OX40 agonist ivuxolimab in advanced cancers. In the study overall: About 42% of patients had received prior checkpoint inhibitor therapy.

Blood draws occurred at baseline, cycle 4 day 1, and cycle 7 day 1. Trimming removed 4 bases from V and 2 bases from J, with 13 bases in between. The CDR3 is 15 residues long. The germline V gene has CDR1 SGHVS and CDR2 FQNEAQ. Assay used: immunoSEQ multiplex PCR; TCRdb lists only in-frame clones, some missing. The sample carries 77,000 or so clones, roughly 92% recorded once. This rearrangement joins TRBV7-8 to TRBJ2-3; D ambiguous. This specimen was CD4+ or CD8+ T cells sorted from blood, taken in a trial of the OX40 agonist ivuxolimab. The receptor was derived from an adult with an advanced solid tumor such as melanoma, head and neck, liver or kidney cancer. The CDR3 nucleotides read TGTGCCAGCAGCTCCTCCATAGACCCCACAGATACGCAGTATTTT. Its protein product is CASSSSIDPTDTQYF.